This TCR beta chain originates from a study of blood T cell repertoires in COVID-19 (dated by TCRdb to 2018 to 2020). For the wider study: Samples from collaborators originated in the United States, Italy and Spain and spanned both the acute and convalescent phases of COVID-19. The dataset comprised deeply sampled blood TCRbeta repertoires from subjects exposed to, actively infected with, or recovered from COVID-19. The repertoires were released in a freely available public database meant as a resource for research on the immune response to SARS-CoV-2. The samples were drawn from the first 160 participants of the ongoing ImmuneRACE study and from 950 to 1,500 subjects provided by 6 global collaborators. The prospective study material was composed of cDNA or gDNA derived from T cells, B-cell-depleted T cells, or PBMCs. Sample metadata almost always included a de-identified subject ID, COVID-19 status, age in years and sex. Where available, HLA class I and class II types were taken from metadata supplied by the sample provider and were not determined by assay-based typing. Broader findings and caveats from the paper: Clinical and demographic metadata were provided uncurated, with the amount varying by source and participant.

The CDR3 goes from the cysteine to the phenylalanine over 14 residues. CDR3 DNA is the only sequence kept; it has 42 bases, read in frame from the first base. Based on the germline V gene (reference sequence), the CDR1 and CDR2 sequences are GTSNPN and SVGIG. V and J are trimmed by 6 bases and 3 bases, and the gene matches miss 6 bases of the junction. About this clone: Its binding antigen is unknown. Base qualities are not at hand, and no much larger clone is one base apart.

TCRbeta CDR3 regions were amplified from genomic DNA using the immunoSEQ Assay, a bias-controlled multiplex PCR. Processing in the source paper ran as follows. The number of nucleated cells in each sample was estimated by amplification of reference gene primers within the assay. Sequence reads were collapsed and filtered to measure the absolute abundance of every unique TCRbeta CDR3 rearrangement. For each sample, productive Simpson clonality was calculated as the square root of Simpson's diversity index over productive rearrangements. In its TCRdb copy, this immuneACCESS table keeps in-frame sequences only and misses some clones. Where compared with another copy, unresolved V genes explain less than half of these, and the others have no known cause. For V, J and clone size, that table is used; D and trimming come from the DNA. The sample table holds just under 350,000 clones, of which over 70% were seen once. About 6% of the sample lies in the top ten.

One collaborating source in Seattle enrolled patients while the patients were actively infected and followed the patients over time throughout the course of disease. Collaborating institutions collected whole blood in K2EDTA tubes following their own protocols. For TCRbeta analysis, collaborators shipped samples as frozen whole blood, isolated PBMCs, or DNA extracted from either of those sample types. This TCR was recovered from a woman in her forties or fifties with COVID-19, enrolled during active disease. The chain is encoded by TRBV30 joined to TRBJ2-2; TRBD2 matches 8 bases in the middle. Input material: peripheral blood. The CDR3 protein sequence reads: CACKREFDTGELFF. The nucleotide sequence reads TGTGCCTGCAAGCGGGAGTTCGACACCGGGGAGCTGTTTTTT.